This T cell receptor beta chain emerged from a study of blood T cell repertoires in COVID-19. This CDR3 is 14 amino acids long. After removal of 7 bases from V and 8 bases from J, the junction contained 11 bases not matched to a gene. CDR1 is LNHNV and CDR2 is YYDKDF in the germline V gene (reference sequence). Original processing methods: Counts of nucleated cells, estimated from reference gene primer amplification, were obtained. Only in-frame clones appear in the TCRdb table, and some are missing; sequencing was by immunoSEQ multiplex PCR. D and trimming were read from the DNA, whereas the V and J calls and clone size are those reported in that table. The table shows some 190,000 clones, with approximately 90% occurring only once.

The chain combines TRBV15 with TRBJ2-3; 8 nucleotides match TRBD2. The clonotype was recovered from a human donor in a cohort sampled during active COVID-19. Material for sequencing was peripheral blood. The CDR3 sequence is CATNKGLGQATQYF. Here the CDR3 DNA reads TGTGCCACCAATAAGGGACTAGGGCAAGCTACGCAGTATTTT.